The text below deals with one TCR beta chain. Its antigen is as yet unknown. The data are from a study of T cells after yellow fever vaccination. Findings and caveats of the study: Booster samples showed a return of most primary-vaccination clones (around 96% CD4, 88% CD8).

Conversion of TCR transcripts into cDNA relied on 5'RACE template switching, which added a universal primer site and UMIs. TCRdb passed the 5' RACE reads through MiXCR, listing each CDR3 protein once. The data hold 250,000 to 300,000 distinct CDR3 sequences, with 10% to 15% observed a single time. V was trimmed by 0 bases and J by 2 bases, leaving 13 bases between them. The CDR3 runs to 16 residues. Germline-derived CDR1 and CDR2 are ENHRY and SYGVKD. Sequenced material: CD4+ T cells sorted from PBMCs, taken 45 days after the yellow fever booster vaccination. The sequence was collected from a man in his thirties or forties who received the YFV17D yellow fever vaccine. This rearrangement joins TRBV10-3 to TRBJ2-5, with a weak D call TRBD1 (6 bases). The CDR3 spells CAISESAGAGQETQYF. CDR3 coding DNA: TGTGCCATCAGTGAGTCCGCAGGGGCCGGGCAAGAGACCCAGTACTTC.